These T cell receptor beta chains were read from a single sample in a study of cytomegalovirus exposure and HLA in healthy donors. TCRdb keeps only in-frame clones here, not all; method: immunoSEQ multiplex PCR. The data hold around 220,000 clones, with approximately 80% observed a single time. Sequenced sample: PBMCs. Every receptor here comes from a woman in her twenties or thirties in good health and CMV-seropositive. The CDR3 runs from the conserved cysteine through the conserved F or W. Expanded clones get a size class; other rows say once, few or many, or leave the size out.

clone size	V gene	CDR3 length	J gene	CDR3 protein
NA	TRBV20-1	11	TRBJ1-1	CSARGGHAAFF
NA	TRBV29-1	17	TRBJ1-2	CSVDKTTGHSLNYGYTF
once	TRBV19	11	TRBJ2-2	CASRFYRELFF
NA	TRBV5-1	13	TRBJ2-7	CASSLRGSDEQYF
NA	TRBV13	14	TRBJ1-2	CASSLNRDAYGYTF
few	TRBV25-1	12	TRBJ1-5	CASSEGGQPQHF
NA	TRBV28	15	TRBJ2-5	CASSFGSGPQGSQYF
NA	TRBV2	17	TRBJ2-1	CANSGTESPSSYNEQFF
NA	TRBV6-5	14	TRBJ2-3	CASSYSRERDTQYF
NA	TRBV29-1	13	TRBJ2-5	CSVGTGSSETQYF
NA	TRBV7-6	11	TRBJ2-7	CASSLDGEQYF
NA	TRBV7-2	13	TRBJ2-7	CASSPDRGHEQYF
NA	TRBV5-4	13	TRBJ2-3	CASSLWSTDTQYF
once	TRBV18	15	TRBJ2-1	CASSPTGPSYNEQFF
NA	TRBV2	16	TRBJ1-1	CASSEAQRGRRTEAFF
NA	TRBV9	18	TRBJ2-1	CASSHSGTSGRLVNEQFF
NA	TRBV25-1	16	TRBJ2-7	CASSEPGLGITYEQYF
once	TRBV30	15	TRBJ1-1	CAWNPFPRFGTEAFF
once	TRBV28	9	TRBJ2-6	CAGANVLTF
NA	TRBV13	14	TRBJ2-3	CASSLTRSTDTQYF
NA	TRBV7-2	13	TRBJ2-1	CASGVEWRDQQFF
NA	TRBV2	17	TRBJ2-2	CASSEQTGALVGGELFF
NA	TRBV5-1	15	TRBJ2-1	CASSLGWVSYNEQFF
NA	TRBV5-1	14	TRBJ1-1	CASSLNGEGTEAFF
NA	TRBV27	15	TRBJ2-7	CASSLAGTGGYEQYF
NA	TRBV2	13	TRBJ2-1	CASKFWADNEQFF
NA	TRBV27	16	TRBJ2-4	CASSHPPGQGGNIQYF
NA	TRBV5-1	16	TRBJ2-5	CASSLMGLEYQETQYF
NA	TRBV6-5	13	TRBJ2-7	CASGRGTGDEQYF
NA	TRBV7-9	15	TRBJ1-2	CASSLYDGPNYGYTF
NA	TRBV7-9	14	TRBJ1-1	CASSFGGGGTEAFF
NA	TRBV7-2	15	TRBJ2-6	CASRVTLPGANVLTF
NA	TRBV16	18	TRBJ1-1	CASSQKWRRKPHLGKAFF
NA	TRBV30	14	TRBJ1-2	CAWSVRLANYGYTF
few	TRBV4-1	18	TRBJ1-2	CASSQPRDRIRSNYGYTF
NA	TRBV7-9	16	TRBJ2-7	CASSTPTGAETYEQYF
NA	TRBV7-2	13	TRBJ2-1	CASSFFLLNEQFF
NA	TRBV11-1	13	TRBJ2-7	CASSSRQAGEQYF
once	TRBV28	15	TRBJ1-2	CASSPQTGGFYGYTF
NA	TRBV9	15	TRBJ1-1	CASSGSGAHGEEAFF
few	TRBV15	13	TRBJ2-7	CATSREISYEQYF
NA	TRBV2	16	TRBJ1-2	CASSESPGFRERGYTF
NA	TRBV27	13	TRBJ1-1	CASSSALDTEAFF
few	TRBV30	13	TRBJ1-4	CAWKPYWDEKLFF
NA	TRBV27	13	TRBJ1-5	CASSRGPNQPQHF
NA	TRBV9	13	TRBJ1-1	CASSGDRVNEAFF
NA	TRBV30	15	TRBJ2-3	CAYSQGFRSSVTQYF